This T cell receptor beta chain was identified in a study of cytomegalovirus exposure and HLA in healthy donors. Primers for the PCR totalled 60 Vbeta and 13 Jbeta. The protocol was immunoSEQ multiplex PCR, while the TCRdb copy is restricted to in-frame clones and leaves out a portion. The data hold about 120,000 clones, with around three quarters observed a single time. Note on this clone: Antigen specificity is unknown.

Germline assignment: CDR1 LNHNV and CDR2 YYDKDF (reference sequence). The length of the CDR3 is 18 residues. V was clipped by 3 bases and J by 0 bases, with 15 bases between them. Points from the study as a whole: Generally TCR sequences proved uncommon, though certain public TCRs appeared in numerous donors.

Input material: PBMCs. The TCR sequence derives from a woman aged 35 to 49 in good health and CMV-seropositive. The chain couples TRBV15 to TRBJ2-6; possible D gene TRBD2, 5 bases. The CDR3 DNA is TGTGCCACCAGCAGCCCCCCACTAGGGAGCTCTGGGGCCAACGTCCTGACTTTC. Protein: CATSSPPLGSSGANVLTF.